One and the same sample provided the 16 T cell receptor beta chains below, sequenced in a study of T cell responses to AZD1222 COVID-19 vaccine. Profiling relied on immunoSEQ multiplex PCR, and the TCRdb table lists in-frame clones only, not all of them. The data hold over 130,000 clones, with approximately 91% observed a single time. Sequencing was performed on peripheral blood, taken on day 0 of AZD1222 vaccination. All receptors derive from an adult in good health.

The chain uses TRBV29-1 and TRBJ1-3, with 9 bases matching TRBD1. CDR3 size: 14 residues. The V and J ends lost 3 bases and 3 bases, in that order; junction bases with no gene match: 3. In germline, CDR1 is SQVTM, CDR2 ANQGSEA. The CDR3 is CSVDPTGGGNTIYF. DNA of the CDR3: TGCAGCGTTGACCCGACAGGGGGTGGAAACACCATATATTTT.

This chain links TRBV3-1 (or the pseudogene TRBV3-2) with TRBJ2-7; 14 nucleotides align to TRBD2. The CDR3 sequence is 15 residues long. V lost 4 bases, J lost 6 bases, and 5 bases stayed unmatched. In germline, CDR1 is LGHDT, CDR2 YNNKEL (reference sequence). The CDR3 sequence: CASSPKTSGRGEQYF. The CDR3 nucleotides read TGTGCCAGCAGCCCCAAGACTAGCGGGAGGGGCGAGCAGTACTTC.

Here the CDR3 reads CASSQLAGVNEQFF. The CDR3 DNA sequence: TGTGCCAGCAGTCAACTAGCGGGGGTAAATGAGCAGTTCTTC. V and J are TRBV27 and TRBJ2-1; TRBD2 aligns across 11 bases. CDR1 is MNHEY and CDR2 is SMNVEV in the germline V gene (reference sequence). The V gene end was trimmed by 5 bases and the J gene end by 7 bases; junction bases not matched to a gene: 4. The CDR3 covers 14 residues.

The CDR3 spells CASSARGGQGVSGEAFF. The CDR3 DNA follows: TGTGCCAGCAGCGCCCGAGGGGGACAAGGAGTTTCCGGGGAAGCTTTCTTT. This rearrangement joins TRBV9 to TRBJ1-1; perhaps TRBD1 as D (6 bases). The CDR3 runs 17 residues. Trimming removed 3 bases at V and 8 bases at J, with 26 bases between. The germline V gene encodes CDR1 SGDLS and CDR2 YYNGEE.

The V gene is TRBV7-9, the J gene TRBJ2-2, with TRBD2 as a possible D gene (5 bases). In germline, CDR1 is SEHNR, CDR2 FQNEAQ (reference sequence). This CDR3 has 14 residues. The V end was cut by 3 bases, the J end by 4 bases, with 9 bases between. CDR3 amino acids: CASSFTGVTGELFF. The CDR3 coding sequence is TGTGCCAGCAGCTTTACCGGGGTCACCGGGGAGCTGTTTTTT.

This CDR3 reads CASSVAGGSYNEQFF. CDR3 nucleotide sequence: TGTGCCAGCAGCGTAGCGGGAGGAAGCTACAATGAGCAGTTCTTC. The V gene is TRBV6-5, the J gene TRBJ2-1; 10 bases are a match to TRBD2. CDR1 is MNHEY, CDR2 SVGAGI, per germline. This CDR3 has 15 amino acids. V shed 6 bases and J 3 bases; nucleotides not matched to a gene: 5.

V gene TRBV10-3 combines with J gene TRBJ2-7, with D possibly matching TRBD1 (6 bases). CDR1 and CDR2 (germline): ENHRY, SYGVKD. This CDR3 contains 16 residues. The ends were cut back, 2 bases at V and 2 bases at J, with 16 bases in the middle. The CDR3 sequence: CAISEGRGTRPYEQYF. CDR3 in DNA: TGTGCCATCAGTGAGGGAAGGGGGACGAGACCCTACGAGCAGTACTTC.

The chain joins TRBV25-1 to TRBJ2-2, with 8 bases matching TRBD2. V gave up 11 bases and J gave up 5 bases; unmatched junction bases: 10. Germline V gene sequence: CDR1 MGHDK, CDR2 SYGVNS. There are 14 residues in the CDR3. The CDR3 coding sequence is TGTGCCCGCCCTAAGAGACTAGCGACCGGGGAGCTGTTTTTT. Protein product: CARPKRLATGELFF.

This chain connects TRBV7-6 to TRBJ2-7, with 11 bases that match TRBD2. The junction had 14 bases not matched to a gene; V was cut back by 4 bases and J by 0 bases. CDR1 is SGHVS, CDR2 FNYEAQ, per germline. This CDR3 is built from 19 residues. CDR3 in amino acids: CASSSGPRTSGPSSYEQYF. CDR3 DNA: TGTGCCAGCAGCTCAGGGCCGCGGACTAGCGGGCCGAGCTCCTACGAGCAGTACTTC.

The chain uses TRBV12-5 and TRBJ2-7, with TRBD1 matching 11 bases. The CDR3 extends over 14 amino acids. V was pared by 6 bases and J by 5 bases, with 6 bases of the junction left unmatched. Germline V gene lookup returns CDR1 LGHNT and CDR2 FRNRAP. The CDR3 spells CASGLPDRGHEQYF. The CDR3 DNA reads as TGTGCTAGTGGCCTTCCGGACAGGGGGCACGAGCAGTACTTC.

This clone was seen once. The V call is TRBV7-9, the J call TRBJ2-1; D might be TRBD2 (5 bases). Per the germline V gene, CDR1 is SEHNR and CDR2 is FQNEAQ (reference sequence). Trimming stripped 6 bases from V and 7 bases from J, with 13 bases between. The CDR3 covers 13 residues. CDR3 DNA sequence: TGTGCCAGCAGTTCGCTAGCTGGGAATGAGCAGTTCTTC. It encodes CASSSLAGNEQFF.

This chain uses TRBV4-2 with TRBJ2-2, with 10 bases matching TRBD2. Trimming cost V 1 base and J 6 bases; bases outside gene matches: 8. Germline loops: CDR1 LGHNA, CDR2 YNFKEQ. The CDR3 has 17 amino acids. The CDR3 is CASSQVASGGVSGELFF. Here the CDR3 DNA reads TGTGCCAGCAGCCAAGTCGCTAGCGGGGGTGTCTCCGGGGAGCTGTTTTTT.

The chain joins TRBV14 to TRBJ1-1; D unclear. The CDR3 covers 13 residues. Germline CDR1 and CDR2: SGHDN and FVKESK. V shed 0 bases and J shed 6 bases, with 8 bases lying between them. The CDR3 spells CASSQDSAAEAFF. CDR3 nucleotide sequence: TGTGCCAGCAGCCAAGATAGTGCGGCTGAAGCTTTCTTT.

The V gene is TRBV15, the J gene TRBJ2-6; possible D gene TRBD2, 6 bases. From germline, CDR1 is LNHNV and CDR2 YYDKDF (reference sequence). Trimming took 3 bases from V and 0 from J, leaving 12 bases between them. The CDR3 length is 17 residues. The CDR3 reads CATSSGTGGSGANVLTF. The CDR3 DNA reads TGTGCCACCAGCAGCGGGACTGGGGGCTCTGGGGCCAACGTCCTGACTTTC.

The rearrangement uses TRBV11-1 and TRBJ1-2, with TRBD1 matching 7 bases. The germline V gene has CDR1 SGHAT and CDR2 FQDESV (reference sequence). J gave up 2 bases and V 2 bases, and 5 bases lay outside the gene matches. This CDR3 spans 15 amino acids. CDR3 in amino acids: CASSLSSGQNYGYTF. Here the CDR3 DNA reads TGTGCCAGCAGCTTATCTTCGGGACAGAACTATGGCTACACCTTC.

The chain combines TRBV6-6 with TRBJ2-7, with D possibly being TRBD1 (7 bases). V was shortened by 8 bases and J by 5 bases, with 10 bases between the two germline ends. The CDR3 is made up of 11 amino acids. Germline loops: CDR1 MNHNY, CDR2 SVGAGI (reference sequence). CDR3 in amino acids: CASQGGDEQYF. CDR3 nucleotides: TGTGCCAGCCAGGGGGGCGACGAGCAGTACTTC.